Shown below are 22 T cell receptor beta chains from a single sample sequenced in a study of cytomegalovirus exposure and HLA in healthy donors. PCR primers comprised 60 Vbeta and 13 Jbeta primers. Produced via immunoSEQ multiplex PCR; TCRdb's table is partial and in-frame only. Of under 250,000 clones listed, approximately 80% are singletons. Sample: PBMCs. All receptors come from a male donor in good health and CMV-seronegative.

The V call is TRBV10-3, the J call TRBJ1-1; weak D call: TRBD1 (5 bases). The germline V and J ends were trimmed by 8 bases and 5 bases, with 18 bases remaining between them. The CDR3 has 14 residues. Germline CDR1 is ENHRY and CDR2 is SYGVKD. DNA of the CDR3: TGTGCCATCTGGGCAGGGCAGGCGGTTACTGAAGCTTTCTTT. It specifies CAIWAGQAVTEAFF.

The gene calls are TRBV28 and TRBJ2-7; 9 positions agree with TRBD1. V dropped 9 bases and J dropped 4; count of bases not matched to a gene: 7. The germline CDR1 and CDR2 sequences are MDHEN and SYDVKM. The CDR3 has 13 residues. The CDR3 DNA sequence: TGTGCCAGTGGGACAGGGATTGATTACGAGCAGTACTTC. Its translation: CASGTGIDYEQYF.

The chain links TRBV7-8 to TRBJ1-5; TRBD1 agrees at 9 bases. The germline CDR1 and CDR2 sequences are SGHVS and FQNEAQ. The V gene end was trimmed by 5 bases and the J gene end by 1 base; junction bases not matched to a gene: 12. This CDR3 contains 18 residues. CDR3 protein: CASSPGTGIIGSNQPQHF. CDR3 coding DNA: TGTGCCAGCAGCCCCGGGACAGGGATTATAGGAAGCAATCAGCCCCAGCATTTT.

The chain carries TRBV7-3 and TRBJ2-5; D uncertain. Germline V CDR1 and CDR2: SGHTA, FQGTGA. The ends were cut back, 1 base at V and 2 bases at J, with 11 bases in the middle. The CDR3 runs 15 residues. The CDR3 coding sequence is TGTGCCAGCAGCTTAAGTGGGCAGCCACAAGAGACCCAGTACTTC. Its protein product is CASSLSGQPQETQYF.

The chain couples TRBV2 to TRBJ1-3; D is unresolved. The V and J ends lost 3 bases and 0 bases respectively, with 9 bases between them. Germline values: CDR1 SNHLY, CDR2 FYNNEI. The CDR3 has 15 amino acids. For the CDR3, the DNA is TGTGCCAGCAGTGATTGGGCGCTCTCTGGAAACACCATATATTTT. It is translated as CASSDWALSGNTIYF.

This clone has a single count. The rearrangement uses TRBV19 and TRBJ1-1; unclear D gene. The V gene's germline CDR1 is LNHDA and CDR2 SQIVND (reference sequence). Trimming pared 0 bases from V and 0 bases from J, leaving 5 bases between. This CDR3 is built from 14 residues. The CDR3 sequence: CASSIDSMNTEAFF. DNA of the CDR3: TGTGCCAGTAGTATAGACAGTATGAACACTGAAGCTTTCTTT.

The chain is built from TRBV19 and TRBJ2-5; 8 nucleotides match TRBD1. V was pared by 5 bases and J by 4 bases, with 12 bases of the junction left unmatched. CDR1 is LNHDA, CDR2 SQIVND, per germline (reference sequence). CDR3 length equals 16 residues. CDR3: CASSLDRGVSRETQYF. The CDR3 DNA sequence: TGTGCCAGTAGTCTCGACAGGGGAGTTTCTCGAGAGACCCAGTACTTC.

With respect to this clone: One end of the junction is discordant with germline, which a read error may explain. The gene calls are TRBV7-9 and TRBJ2-7; 11 bases fit TRBD2. CDR1 and CDR2 from the germline V gene are SEHNR and FQNEAQ (reference sequence). The CDR3 consists of 16 residues. This CDR3 is CSSSPGLAGSLFSQYF. The CDR3 bases are TGTTCCAGCAGCCCAGGACTAGCGGGTTCCCTCTTTTCACAGTACTTC. Combining the CDR3 with reference TRBV7-9 and TRBJ2-7 gives the whole variable domain DTGVSQNPRHKITKRGQNVTFRCDPISEHNRLYWYRQTLGQGPEFLTYFQNEAQLEKSRLLSDRFSAERPKGSFSTLEIQRTEQGDSAMYLCSSSPGLAGSLFSQYFGPGTRLTVT.

The chain employs TRBV9 and TRBJ2-5, with 9 bases that match TRBD1. In germline, CDR1 is SGDLS, CDR2 YYNGEE. J was trimmed by 5 bases and V by 1 base; bases with no gene match: 9. The CDR3 totals 16 residues. The CDR3 region has the DNA TGTGCCAGCAGCGTAACAGGGGGCACCTTGGGGGAGACCCAGTACTTC. It is translated as CASSVTGGTLGETQYF.

This clone was seen more than once but under ten times. The CDR3 nucleotides are TGTGCCAGCAGCTTTGGGACTAACTACGAGCAGTACTTC. Its translation: CASSFGTNYEQYF. V usage is TRBV7-9 and J usage is TRBJ2-7; 7 nucleotides agree with TRBD2. The V and J ends lost 3 bases and 3 bases, in that order; junction bases with no gene match: 2. There are 13 residues in the CDR3. Germline loops: CDR1 SEHNR, CDR2 FQNEAQ (reference sequence).

CDR3 nucleotides: TGTGCCAGCGGGCGGGAGCTTTACACCGGGGAGCTGTTTTTT. Amino acids: CASGRELYTGELFF. J is TRBJ2-2 and V is TRBV5-6; 7 bases fit TRBD2. Trimming at V came to 7 bases and at J to 3 bases, leaving 6 bases not matched to a gene. The germline CDR1 and CDR2 sequences are SGHDT and YYEEEE. CDR3 length equals 14 residues.

The chain has TRBV27 and TRBJ2-3; D might be TRBD1 (5 bases). This CDR3 has 15 residues. In germline, CDR1 is MNHEY, CDR2 SMNVEV (reference sequence). Between the trimmed V and J ends, which lost 0 bases and 4 bases, there was a span of 11 bases. CDR3 sequence reads: CASSLSWGAADTQYF. For the CDR3, the DNA is TGTGCCAGCAGTTTATCGTGGGGCGCCGCAGATACGCAGTATTTT.

The chain joins TRBV7-3 to TRBJ2-2; 7 bases match TRBD2. Per germline, CDR1 SGHTA and CDR2 FQGTGA. The junction had 9 bases not matched to a gene; V was cut back by 5 bases and J by 9 bases. There are 14 residues in the CDR3. The DNA of the CDR3 is TGTGCCAGCAGCCTCGTAGGACTAGATCGGGAGCTGTTTTTT. Amino acid sequence: CASSLVGLDRELFF.

The V call is TRBV7-9, the J call TRBJ2-7; the match to TRBD2 covers 7 bases. The germline CDR1 and CDR2 sequences are SEHNR and FQNEAQ (reference sequence). The CDR3 contains 16 residues. V trimming: 1 base; J trimming: 6 bases; junction bases outside the gene matches: 12. CDR3 protein: CASSLVGSREGPEQYF. The CDR3 coding sequence is TGTGCCAGCAGCTTAGTGGGGTCTAGGGAGGGCCCCGAGCAGTACTTC. Based on the CDR3 plus reference TRBV7-9 and TRBJ2-7, the full variable domain is DTGVSQNPRHKITKRGQNVTFRCDPISEHNRLYWYRQTLGQGPEFLTYFQNEAQLEKSRLLSDRFSAERPKGSFSTLEIQRTEQGDSAMYLCASSLVGSREGPEQYFGPGTRLTVT.

The chain links TRBV28 to TRBJ2-5, with D possibly TRBD2 on 5 matching bases. Germline CDR1 and CDR2: MDHEN and SYDVKM. Trimming removed 7 bases from V and 0 bases from J, with 9 bases in between. The CDR3 runs 13 residues. CDR3 coding DNA: TGTGCCAGCATGGTGGGAGACCAAGAGACCCAGTACTTC. It yields the protein CASMVGDQETQYF.

The V call is TRBV7-8, the J call TRBJ2-2; tentatively, D is TRBD1 (5 bases). The V gene lost 2 bases and the J gene lost 6 bases, with 16 bases spanning the gap. Germline V gene lookup returns CDR1 SGHVS and CDR2 FQNEAQ. This CDR3 is built from 16 residues. CDR3 sequence (DNA): TGTGCCAGCAGCTTAAGTCATACAGGCGGCGCCGGGGAGCTGTTTTTT. Translated: CASSLSHTGGAGELFF. Full variable domain (outside the CDR3, taken from reference TRBV7-8 and TRBJ2-2): GAGVSQSPRYKVAKRGQDVALRCDPISGHVSLFWYQQALGQGPEFLTYFQNEAQLDKSGLPSDRFFAERPEGSVSTLKIQRTQQEDSAVYLCASSLSHTGGAGELFFGEGSRLTVL.

CDR3 sequence: CSVELGARGETQYF. The CDR3 nucleotides are TGCAGCGTTGAATTGGGGGCACGTGGGGAGACCCAGTACTTC. The chain uses TRBV29-1 and TRBJ2-5, with a tentative D call TRBD1 (6 bases). Trimming removed 2 bases at V and 5 bases at J, with 15 bases between. The CDR3 contains 14 residues. CDR1 and CDR2 from the germline V gene are SQVTM and ANQGSEA. The complete variable domain, with remaining parts taken from reference TRBV29-1 and TRBJ2-5, reads SAVISQKPSRDICQRGTSLTIQCQVDSQVTMMFWYRQQPGQSLTLIATANQGSEATYESGFVIDKFPISRPNLTFSTLTVSNMSPEDSSIYLCSVELGARGETQYFGPGTRLLVL.

The CDR3 region is CASSTLPVGHTEAFF. The CDR3 DNA reads TGTGCCAGTAGTACCCTCCCCGTGGGCCACACTGAAGCTTTCTTT. The chain combines TRBV19 with TRBJ1-1; no clear D. V lost 4 bases to trimming and J lost 3 bases, with 15 bases between them. The CDR3 totals 15 residues. Germline V gives CDR1 LNHDA, CDR2 SQIVND (reference sequence).

The chain is built from TRBV11-3 and TRBJ1-1; D may be TRBD1 (6 bases). Germline V CDR1 and CDR2: SGHNT, YENEEA. The CDR3 is made up of 14 amino acids. V was trimmed by 5 bases and J by 0 bases, leaving 10 bases between them. For the CDR3, the DNA is TGTGCCAGCAGCCCGGACAGAGTGAACACTGAAGCTTTCTTT. Translating it yields CASSPDRVNTEAFF.

This clone was seen only once. As DNA, the CDR3 is TGTGCCAGCAGTCCCATCCGGGACGCCGGGGGTAACTATGGCTACACCTTC. Translating it yields CASSPIRDAGGNYGYTF. The chain employs TRBV7-9 and TRBJ1-2; D might be TRBD1 (5 bases). Trimming left V 6 bases short and J 1 base short, with 21 bases between. The CDR3 sequence is 17 residues long. CDR1 SEHNR and CDR2 FQNEAQ come from the germline V gene (reference sequence).

The rearrangement links TRBV4-1 to TRBJ1-3; perhaps TRBD1 as D (6 bases). This CDR3 region has 15 residues. The V end was cut by 1 base, the J end by 3 bases, with 10 bases between. Germline V gene sequence: CDR1 MGHRA, CDR2 YSYEKL. CDR3 sequence reads: CASSQVQGSGNTIYF. The CDR3 DNA follows: TGCGCCAGCAGCCAAGTACAGGGTAGTGGAAACACCATATATTTT.

This chain joins TRBV28 and TRBJ1-1, with D possibly being TRBD1 (5 bases). Germline V lookup: CDR1 MDHEN, CDR2 SYDVKM. Deletions cut 3 bases from V and 1 base from J, with 12 bases between. The CDR3 is made up of 15 amino acids. The CDR3 bases are TGTGCCAGCAGTTTTCTGGGGCGGGGGAACACTGAAGCTTTCTTT. It is translated as CASSFLGRGNTEAFF.